A single sample gave rise to the 18 T cell receptor beta chains below, sequenced in a study of blood T cell repertoires in COVID-19. Some clones are missing from TCRdb's copy, which holds only in-frame ones; the method was immunoSEQ multiplex PCR. Among tens of thousands of clones listed, around 90% were seen once. The specimen sequenced was peripheral blood. The receptors come from a man in his 60s with COVID-19, enrolled during active disease.

The chain couples TRBV28 to TRBJ1-5; D ambiguous. CDR1 is MDHEN and CDR2 is SYDVKM in the germline V gene. The CDR3 totals 14 residues. Between the trimmed V and J ends, which lost 5 bases and 1 base, there was a span of 9 bases. CDR3 sequence reads: CASSRVVSNQPQHF. The CDR3 bases are TGTGCCAGCAGTCGGGTCGTGAGCAATCAGCCCCAGCATTTT. The full variable domain, with the rest looked up from reference TRBV28 and TRBJ1-5, is DVKVTQSSRYLVKRTGEKVFLECVQDMDHENMFWYRQDPGLGLRLIYFSYDVKMKEKGDIPEGYSVSREKKERFSLILESASTNQTSMYLCASSRVVSNQPQHFGDGTRLSIL.

The chain couples TRBV5-1 to TRBJ1-6; tentative D call: TRBD1 (6 bases). Germline V gives CDR1 SGHRS, CDR2 YFSETQ. Trimming pared 0 bases from V and 10 bases from J, leaving 17 bases between. This CDR3 spans 16 amino acids. DNA of the CDR3: TGCGCCAGCAGCTTGGAAAGGGCAGGGGCTGAGTCACCCCTCCACTTT. Protein: CASSLERAGAESPLHF. The complete variable domain, with remaining parts taken from reference TRBV5-1 and TRBJ1-6, reads KAGVTQTPRYLIKTRGQQVTLSCSPISGHRSVSWYQQTPGQGLQFLFEYFSETQRNKGNFPGRFSGRQFSNSRSEMNVSTLELGDSALYLCASSLERAGAESPLHFGNGTRLTVT.

This clone appeared once. The rearrangement links TRBV30 to TRBJ2-7; perhaps TRBD1 as D (6 bases). From germline, CDR1 is GTSNPN and CDR2 SVGIG (reference sequence). Between the trimmed V and J ends, which lost 2 bases and 13 bases, there was a span of 15 bases. This CDR3 spans 11 amino acids. This chain's CDR3 is CAWSKDSQVYF. DNA for the CDR3: TGTGCCTGGAGTAAGGACAGTCAGGTTTACTTC.

In this sample, this clone is medium-sized. This sequence joins TRBV2 and TRBJ2-1; D remains ambiguous. The CDR3 consists of 8 residues. The ends were cut back, 8 bases at V and 12 bases at J, with 5 bases in the middle. Germline V gene sequence: CDR1 SNHLY, CDR2 FYNNEI. The CDR3 DNA follows: TGTGCCAGCGTGGCGCAGTTCTTC. It codes for CASVAQFF.

This chain links TRBV12-5 with TRBJ2-2; D gene uncertain. V shed 1 base and J shed 6 bases, with 15 bases lying between them. CDR1 and CDR2 from the germline V gene are LGHNT and FRNRAP. The CDR3 loop spans 16 amino acids. CDR3 sequence (DNA): TGTGCTAGTGGTTTGGGAGCGTCTAGTGTTGCCGGGGAGCTGTTTTTT. This sequence encodes CASGLGASSVAGELFF.

V is TRBV10-3 and J is TRBJ2-7; a possible D gene is TRBD2 (6 bases). V shed 11 bases and J shed 0 bases, with 11 bases lying between them. This CDR3 has 12 residues. Per the germline V gene, CDR1 is ENHRY and CDR2 is SYGVKD. The CDR3 region is CAGGRDSYEQYF. The CDR3 DNA is TGTGCCGGAGGGCGGGACTCCTACGAGCAGTACTTC.

The V call is TRBV29-1, the J call TRBJ2-7; D gene unclear. The V end lost 7 bases, the J end lost 5 bases, and 12 bases lay between the germline ends. CDR3 length: 11 residues. CDR1 is SQVTM and CDR2 is ANQGSEA in the germline V gene. Written as DNA, the CDR3 is TGCAGCGCCTATGACACGGACGAGCAGTACTTC. As protein: CSAYDTDEQYF.

The V and J genes are TRBV2 and TRBJ1-1; D possibly corresponds to TRBD1 (6 bases). Germline V gives CDR1 SNHLY, CDR2 FYNNEI. The CDR3 covers 13 residues. Trimming removed 7 bases at V and 4 bases at J, with 13 bases between. The CDR3 DNA reads as TGTGCCAGCATCAACAGGGTGGGCACTGAAGCTTTCTTT. Translated, it gives CASINRVGTEAFF.

This clone appeared a single time. The J gene is TRBJ1-5, the V gene TRBV28, with D unresolved. Germline V gene lookup returns CDR1 MDHEN and CDR2 SYDVKM. V dropped 7 bases and J dropped 6 bases, with 25 bases sitting between them. CDR3 size: 17 residues. As DNA, the CDR3 is TGTGCCAGCACTCAACGCGGCCGCCACTCCTATCCTCAGCCCCAGCATTTT. Protein sequence: CASTQRGRHSYPQPQHF.

The chain couples TRBV15 to TRBJ2-3; a possible D gene is TRBD2 (6 bases). V lost 0 bases and J lost 4, with 11 bases in between. Germline CDR1 LNHNV, CDR2 YYDKDF (reference sequence). The CDR3 totals 15 residues. The CDR3 DNA is TGTGCCACCAGCAGAGATACGGGAGAAGCAGATACGCAGTATTTT. Its translation: CATSRDTGEADTQYF.

The J gene is TRBJ1-1, the V gene TRBV19; D possibly corresponds to TRBD1 (6 bases). CDR3 length: 13 amino acids. Trimming left V 7 bases short and J 7 bases short, with 16 bases between. Per the germline V gene, CDR1 is LNHDA and CDR2 is SQIVND (reference sequence). The CDR3, as DNA: TGTGCCAGTAAAACAGGGCAGAAAGGTGAAGCTTTCTTT. Residues: CASKTGQKGEAFF.

The chain employs TRBV28 and TRBJ1-5; no clear D. Germline V lookup: CDR1 MDHEN, CDR2 SYDVKM. CDR3 size: 12 residues. The V end lost 5 bases, the J end lost 6 bases, and 8 bases lay between the germline ends. In DNA, the CDR3 is TGTGCCAGCAGTCGTGTGAGTCAGCCCCAGCATTTT. Amino acids: CASSRVSQPQHF.

V and J are TRBV27 and TRBJ2-5; D is possibly TRBD2 (6 bases). This CDR3 region has 16 residues. Germline V gene data show CDR1 as MNHEY and CDR2 as SMNVEV (reference sequence). V was trimmed by 2 bases and J by 2 bases, leaving 15 bases between them. CDR3 loop: CASSLGSGAIQETQYF. DNA for the CDR3: TGTGCCAGCAGTTTAGGCTCGGGAGCGATACAAGAGACCCAGTACTTC.

The J gene is TRBJ1-2, the V gene TRBV7-2, with 8 bases aligning to TRBD1. The CDR3 is made up of 13 amino acids. V lost 5 bases and J lost 8; bases outside the gene matches: 7. Germline V gives CDR1 SGHTA, CDR2 FQGNSA. Here the CDR3 reads CASSPGQEVGYTF. The CDR3 coding sequence is TGTGCCAGCAGCCCGGGACAGGAGGTCGGCTACACCTTC.

The chain couples TRBV5-4 to TRBJ1-1; D is ambiguous. The CDR3 is 14 amino acids. The V gene lost 1 base and the J gene lost 4 bases, with 11 bases spanning the gap. Looked up from germline, CDR1 is SGHNT and CDR2 is YYREEE (reference sequence). The CDR3 is CASSLKGATTEAFF. DNA of the CDR3: TGTGCCAGCAGCTTGAAAGGAGCCACCACTGAAGCTTTCTTT. The full variable domain, its missing parts supplied by reference TRBV5-4 and TRBJ1-1, is ETGVTQSPTHLIKTRGQQVTLRCSSQSGHNTVSWYQQALGQGPQFIFQYYREEENGRGNFPPRFSGLQFPNYSSELNVNALELDDSALYLCASSLKGATTEAFFGQGTRLTVV.

This sequence joins TRBV4-1 and TRBJ2-5, with D perhaps matching TRBD2 (5 bases). The CDR3 contains 14 residues. V lost 1 base, J lost 3 bases, and 9 bases lay in between. Germline V gene sequence: CDR1 MGHRA, CDR2 YSYEKL. CDR3 sequence reads: CASSQGLAEETQYF. The CDR3, as DNA: TGCGCCAGCAGCCAAGGCCTAGCAGAAGAGACCCAGTACTTC.

The rearrangement uses TRBV27 and TRBJ1-1, with D uncertain. Trimming left V 2 bases short and J 2 bases short, with 9 bases between. Germline values: CDR1 MNHEY, CDR2 SMNVEV (reference sequence). The CDR3 is 14 amino acids. The CDR3 nucleotides read TGTGCCAGCAGTTTACGGCGGTTAAACACTGAAGCTTTCTTT. It yields the protein CASSLRRLNTEAFF.

The J gene is TRBJ1-2, the V gene TRBV30; tentatively, D is TRBD1 (6 bases). Germline V gene lookup returns CDR1 GTSNPN and CDR2 SVGIG (reference sequence). V was cut by 0 bases and J by 2 bases, with 19 bases left in between. The CDR3 consists of 17 residues. In DNA, the CDR3 is TGTGCCTGGAGTGTACCCCCGACAGGTCCCCTCAACTATGGCTACACCTTC. It specifies CAWSVPPTGPLNYGYTF.